This is a list of T cell receptor beta chains from one sample in a study of blood T cell repertoires in COVID-19. Method: immunoSEQ multiplex PCR; TCRdb's copy keeps in-frame clones and lacks some. Found here are fewer than 70,000 clones, around 86% of them singletons; the top ten hold approximately 15%. The sequencing input was peripheral blood. All receptors come from a man aged 35 to 55 with COVID-19, enrolled during active disease. CDR3s include the opening cysteine and the closing phenylalanine or tryptophan. The D gene is left open where the match is weak. The listing skips clone size in some rows; elsewhere it reads once, few, many or a size class.

cdr3_aa j_call d_call v_call clone_size
CASRGEKVATGELFF TRBJ2-2 . TRBV5-4 .
CASSSQGYEQYF TRBJ2-7 . TRBV12-3/TRBV12-4 once
CASSLDRPNTGELFF TRBJ2-2 . TRBV2 few
CASSSGGQGYEQYF TRBJ2-7 TRBD1 TRBV28 .
CAISRRSGAYEQYF TRBJ2-7 TRBD2 TRBV10-3 .
CASRRLSEYTDTQYF TRBJ2-3 . TRBV5-6 .
CASTGRGHNSPLHF TRBJ1-6 TRBD1 TRBV19 .
CASSFQTGKEAFF TRBJ1-1 TRBD1 TRBV28 .
CASSEDRFSSGANVLTF TRBJ2-6 . TRBV6-1 .
CAAKQGEGTEAFF TRBJ1-1 . TRBV3-1/TRBV3-2 .
CASSQDSAITGELFF TRBJ2-2 . TRBV4-1 .
CASSLTRDFFYNEQFF TRBJ2-1 . TRBV19 .
CASSWGVVGNNEQFF TRBJ2-1 . TRBV7-9 .
CASSRVRGIEAFF TRBJ1-1 . TRBV12-3/TRBV12-4 once
CASSFGQLSEQFF TRBJ2-1 . TRBV5-1 once
CASIGHLGTEAFF TRBJ1-1 . TRBV28 .
CASSQLTSGEETQYF TRBJ2-5 TRBD2 TRBV3-1/TRBV3-2 .
CASSPGTGEREQYF TRBJ2-7 TRBD1 TRBV11-1 once
CASSTDSQPQHF TRBJ1-5 . TRBV6-6 .
CASSETRVRGYTF TRBJ1-2 . TRBV12-3/TRBV12-4 .
CASSPKAGGHEQFF TRBJ2-1 . TRBV27 .
CASSRPGSQPQHF TRBJ1-5 . TRBV23-1 .
CASSTPREQYF TRBJ2-7 . TRBV9 .
CASNSPAGDNEQFF TRBJ2-1 . TRBV6-5 .
CASSPGTGNYGYTF TRBJ1-2 TRBD1 TRBV5-1 .
CASSVEQYNSPLHF TRBJ1-6 . TRBV9 .
CASSFLTGTGTITEAFF TRBJ1-1 TRBD1 TRBV7-6 .
CASGLVGDQYF TRBJ2-5 . TRBV12-5 .
CASSSGNYGYTF TRBJ1-2 . TRBV6-5 once
CASGLVTYSEQYF TRBJ2-7 . TRBV12-5 .
CASRTGANYEQYF TRBJ2-7 TRBD1 TRBV6-6 .
CASSLQGHTEAFF TRBJ1-1 . TRBV28 .
CASTVTSGATDTQYF TRBJ2-3 TRBD2 TRBV9 .
CASSESLTGQGTDTQYF TRBJ2-3 . TRBV10-2 .
CASSVATAFSGDTEAFF TRBJ1-1 . TRBV9 .
CASTLSTGSNQPQHF TRBJ1-5 TRBD1 TRBV6-5 .
CASSLDYSTTDTQYF TRBJ2-3 . TRBV5-4 .
CASSALGTGGETQYF TRBJ2-5 . TRBV5-1 few
CASSSSFGAGNTEAFF TRBJ1-1 . TRBV5-4 .
CASSEAELSSYEQYF TRBJ2-7 . TRBV6-1 .
CASSLRGENEKLFF TRBJ1-4 . TRBV7-9 once
CASSQTANTEAFF TRBJ1-1 . TRBV3-1/TRBV3-2 once
CAFSGGVANEQFF TRBJ2-1 TRBD2 TRBV30 .
CASSPGQDTDTQYF TRBJ2-3 TRBD1 TRBV5-1 .
CASSSPAGGLYEQYF TRBJ2-7 TRBD2 TRBV27 .
CASALKPEGYGYTF TRBJ1-2 . TRBV27 .
CASSSLTLHSPLHF TRBJ1-6 . TRBV19 .
CASSSNTEAFF TRBJ1-1 . TRBV5-1 .
CATSGADYNSPLHF TRBJ1-6 . TRBV7-9 .
CASSVGLRMKLFF TRBJ1-4 . TRBV19 .
CASTNPAGAGEQYF TRBJ2-7 . TRBV6-6 .
CASSLEGGVGYTF TRBJ1-2 . TRBV11-2 .
CASSRDAGVPEAFF TRBJ1-1 . TRBV7-9 .
CASSLSARSYEQYF TRBJ2-7 . TRBV7-2 .
CASSDRANYGYTF TRBJ1-2 TRBD1 TRBV3-1/TRBV3-2 .
CACSPGQGTGELFF TRBJ2-2 TRBD1 TRBV30 once